The 27 T cell receptor beta chains listed next were all sequenced from one sample in a study of blood T cell repertoires in COVID-19. Sequencing used immunoSEQ multiplex PCR; TCRdb keeps in-frame clones, though not all of them. Altogether about 350,000 clones are present, around 90% being singletons, with the ten largest covering under 5%. Sequenced material: peripheral blood. These receptors originate from a woman in her sixties with COVID-19, enrolled during active disease.

The V and J genes are TRBV7-3 and TRBJ2-3; 9 bases fit TRBD2. This CDR3 comprises 15 residues. Germline CDR1 reads SGHTA; CDR2 reads FQGTGA. V lost 9 bases and J lost 0; bases outside the gene matches: 7. The CDR3 region is CASSSLAGSTDTQYF. In DNA form, the CDR3 reads TGTGCCAGTTCGAGCCTAGCGGGAAGCACAGATACGCAGTATTTT.

The CDR3: CASSYEGRLFF. The CDR3 coding sequence is TGTGCCAGCAGTTACGAGGGTAGGCTGTTTTTT. The chain combines TRBV6-5 with TRBJ1-4; D uncertain. V shed 2 bases and J shed 14 bases, with 9 bases lying between them. The CDR3 is 11 amino acids. The V gene's germline CDR1 is MNHEY and CDR2 SVGAGI.

The chain is built from TRBV7-9 and TRBJ1-4; D not certain. The germline V gene encodes CDR1 SEHNR and CDR2 FQNEAQ (reference sequence). Trimming left V 1 base short and J 8 bases short, with 8 bases between. CDR3 size: 13 residues. For the CDR3, the DNA is TGTGCCAGCAGCTTAGTAACAAAAGAAAAACTGTTTTTT. Translating gives CASSLVTKEKLFF.

The chain uses TRBV5-4 and TRBJ2-1; a possible D gene is TRBD1 (5 bases). Between the trimmed V and J ends, which lost 5 bases and 2 bases, there was a span of 17 bases. The CDR3 sequence is 16 residues long. Germline CDR1 is SGHNT and CDR2 is YYREEE (reference sequence). CDR3 DNA sequence: TGTGCCAGCAGACAACTCAGGGAATCCACCTACAATGAGCAGTTCTTC. It yields the protein CASRQLRESTYNEQFF.

The J gene is TRBJ1-5, the V gene TRBV3-1 (or the pseudogene TRBV3-2); TRBD1 is a possible D gene (6 bases). CDR1 and CDR2 from the germline V gene are LGHDT and YNNKEL (reference sequence). This CDR3 contains 15 residues. V lost 4 bases, J lost 0 bases, and 10 bases lay in between. The CDR3 sequence is CASSPEGGSNQPQHF. DNA for the CDR3: TGTGCCAGCAGCCCAGAGGGGGGTAGCAATCAGCCCCAGCATTTT.

In its sample, this clone was seen once. The rearrangement joins TRBV4-1 to TRBJ2-7, with 7 bases fitting TRBD1. This CDR3 spans 14 amino acids. Looked up from germline, CDR1 is MGHRA and CDR2 is YSYEKL. J lost 5 bases, V lost 0 bases, and 4 bases had no gene match. For the CDR3, the DNA is TGCGCCAGCAGCCAAGAGGACAGGCTGGACGAGCAGTACTTC. This gives the protein CASSQEDRLDEQYF.

The chain recombines TRBV18 with TRBJ2-5, with 10 bases aligning to TRBD2. Germline V gives CDR1 KGHSH, CDR2 LQKENI. This CDR3 contains 15 residues. V gave up 3 bases and J gave up 5 bases; unmatched junction bases: 6. CDR3 in DNA: TGTGCCAGCTCACCCGAGCGGGGGGGCCCGGAGACCCAGTACTTC. Translated: CASSPERGGPETQYF. Combining the CDR3 with reference TRBV18 and TRBJ2-5 gives the whole variable domain NAGVMQNPRHLVRRRGQEARLRCSPMKGHSHVYWYRQLPEEGLKFMVYLQKENIIDESGMPKERFSAEFPKEGPSILRIQQVVRGDSAAYFCASSPERGGPETQYFGPGTRLLVL.

The chain is built from TRBV19 and TRBJ1-5; the match to TRBD1 covers 8 bases. The junction had 8 bases not matched to a gene; V was cut back by 0 bases and J by 10 bases. Germline loops: CDR1 LNHDA, CDR2 SQIVND (reference sequence). The CDR3 has 15 residues. CDR3 DNA: TGTGCCAGTAGTATAGATTGGCAGGGGGCAGCTCCCCAGCATTTT. Its protein product is CASSIDWQGAAPQHF.

This chain links TRBV9 with TRBJ1-2; 7 nucleotides align to TRBD1. The germline CDR1 and CDR2 sequences are SGDLS and YYNGEE. The CDR3 spans 13 residues. V trimming: 0 bases; J trimming: 9 bases; junction bases outside the gene matches: 5. CDR3 DNA: TGTGCCAGCAGCGTAGGACAGGGTGGCAGCTACACCTTC. It yields the protein CASSVGQGGSYTF. The complete variable domain, with remaining parts taken from reference TRBV9 and TRBJ1-2, reads DSGVTQTPKHLITATGQRVTLRCSPRSGDLSVYWYQQSLDQGLQFLIQYYNGEERAKGNILERFSAQQFPDLHSELNLSSLELGDSALYFCASSVGQGGSYTFGSGTRLTVV.

The V gene is TRBV19, the J gene TRBJ1-1; the D gene is possibly TRBD1 (5 bases). V dropped 7 bases and J dropped 0 bases, with 12 bases sitting between them. CDR1 and CDR2 (germline): LNHDA, SQIVND (reference sequence). The CDR3 runs 14 residues. The CDR3 DNA is TGTGCCAGTATCGGCGGGACGGTGAACACTGAAGCTTTCTTT. Protein sequence: CASIGGTVNTEAFF. The variable domain in full, with the rest retrieved from reference TRBV19 and TRBJ1-1, is DGGITQSPKYLFRKEGQNVTLSCEQNLNHDAMYWYRQDPGQGLRLIYYSQIVNDFQKGDIAEGYSVSREKKESFPLTVTSAQKNPTAFYLCASIGGTVNTEAFFGQGTRLTVV.

The chain couples TRBV18 to TRBJ2-1; 7 nucleotides agree with TRBD1. V was pared by 3 bases and J by 7 bases, with 3 bases of the junction left unmatched. Germline CDR1 is KGHSH and CDR2 is LQKENI. CDR3 length: 13 residues. The CDR3: CASSPGTENEQFF. The DNA of the CDR3 is TGTGCCAGCTCACCTGGGACAGAAAATGAGCAGTTCTTC. Supplemented by reference TRBV18 and TRBJ2-1, the full variable domain reads NAGVMQNPRHLVRRRGQEARLRCSPMKGHSHVYWYRQLPEEGLKFMVYLQKENIIDESGMPKERFSAEFPKEGPSILRIQQVVRGDSAAYFCASSPGTENEQFFGPGTRLTVL.

This sequence joins TRBV4-2 and TRBJ2-7, with 8 bases that match TRBD2. The CDR3 spans 16 residues. Germline V gene sequence: CDR1 LGHNA, CDR2 YNFKEQ. J gave up 4 bases and V 1 base, and 9 bases lay outside the gene matches. The CDR3 DNA sequence: TGTGCCAGCAGCCAAGGGGGCGGGGGGACACTATACGAGCAGTACTTC. It translates to CASSQGGGGTLYEQYF.

The rearrangement links TRBV19 to TRBJ1-1; the match to TRBD1 covers 7 bases. CDR1 and CDR2 (germline): LNHDA, SQIVND (reference sequence). V shed 3 bases, J shed 10 bases, and the junction held 14 bases outside the gene matches. The CDR3 runs to 15 residues. The CDR3 sequence is CASSMPSRQGRGAFF. The DNA for the CDR3 is TGTGCCAGTAGTATGCCGTCTAGACAGGGCCGGGGAGCTTTCTTT. Using reference TRBV19 and TRBJ1-1 for the parts outside the CDR3, the full variable domain is DGGITQSPKYLFRKEGQNVTLSCEQNLNHDAMYWYRQDPGQGLRLIYYSQIVNDFQKGDIAEGYSVSREKKESFPLTVTSAQKNPTAFYLCASSMPSRQGRGAFFGQGTRLTVV.

The J gene is TRBJ1-1, the V gene TRBV7-9; a possible D gene is TRBD1 (5 bases). V lost 5 bases to trimming and J lost 5 bases, with 15 bases between them. Germline V gives CDR1 SEHNR, CDR2 FQNEAQ (reference sequence). This CDR3 region has 14 residues. The CDR3 bases are TGTGCCAGCAGCCTGCAGGGCCCTAATACTGAAGCTTTCTTT. It codes for CASSLQGPNTEAFF.

The chain recombines TRBV15 with TRBJ1-6; a possible D gene is TRBD1 (5 bases). CDR3 size: 16 residues. V was trimmed by 0 bases and J by 9 bases, leaving 15 bases between them. The germline V gene has CDR1 LNHNV and CDR2 YYDKDF (reference sequence). The CDR3 spells CATSRDDGGFGSPLHF. Here the CDR3 DNA reads TGTGCCACCAGCAGAGATGATGGGGGGTTCGGTTCACCCCTCCACTTT.

The rearrangement uses TRBV28 and TRBJ1-3, with 9 nucleotides matching TRBD1. Germline loops: CDR1 MDHEN, CDR2 SYDVKM. Trimming took 4 bases from V and 8 from J; bases not matched to a gene: 6. The CDR3 runs 14 residues. CDR3 loop: CASSWDRVRHTIYF. In DNA, the CDR3 is TGTGCCAGCAGTTGGGACAGGGTTCGGCACACCATATATTTT.

The chain has TRBV5-1 and TRBJ1-1; unclear D gene. The length of the CDR3 is 15 residues. Germline V gene data show CDR1 as SGHRS and CDR2 as YFSETQ. The ends were cut back, 0 bases at V and 0 bases at J, with 9 bases in the middle. CDR3 DNA: TGCGCCAGCAGCTTGGGCGGCCTCGTGAACACTGAAGCTTTCTTT. It codes for CASSLGGLVNTEAFF.

This rearrangement joins TRBV3-1 (or the pseudogene TRBV3-2) to TRBJ1-1, with D perhaps TRBD1 (5 bases). Germline values: CDR1 LGHDT, CDR2 YNNKEL (reference sequence). This CDR3 has 17 residues. Deletions cut 1 base from V and 1 base from J, with 16 bases between. CDR3 sequence: CASSQVGGGGANTEAFF. CDR3 coding DNA: TGTGCCAGCAGCCAAGTTGGTGGGGGAGGGGCGAACACTGAAGCTTTCTTT.

The chain joins TRBV11-1 to TRBJ1-1, with 7 bases aligning to TRBD1. V lost 5 bases and J lost 1; bases outside the gene matches: 4. The V gene's germline CDR1 is SGHAT and CDR2 FQDESV (reference sequence). This CDR3 is built from 14 residues. As DNA, the CDR3 is TGTGCCAGCAGCCAAAACAGGGGGAACACTGAAGCTTTCTTT. This sequence encodes CASSQNRGNTEAFF.

The CDR3 DNA is TGTGCCAGCAGCCGCGGACTACCGCCGCGGGATGAGCAGTTCTTC. This encodes CASSRGLPPRDEQFF. V usage is TRBV6-5 and J usage is TRBJ2-1, with D possibly being TRBD2 (6 bases). CDR3 length: 15 amino acids. Per germline, CDR1 MNHEY and CDR2 SVGAGI. V lost 6 bases and J lost 8, with 20 bases in between.

The chain recombines TRBV30 with TRBJ2-5, with 7 bases lining up with TRBD2. Germline CDR1 and CDR2: GTSNPN and SVGIG (reference sequence). The CDR3 contains 13 residues. Trimming removed 7 bases from V and 0 bases from J; junction bases left unmatched: 5. CDR3 protein: CAYSGGYQETQYF. Written as DNA, the CDR3 is TGTGCCTACTCCGGGGGGTACCAAGAGACCCAGTACTTC.

CDR3 nucleotide sequence: TGTGCCAGTAGTGGCCCACAGGGGAGGAACACTGAAGCTTTCTTT. Protein sequence: CASSGPQGRNTEAFF. This chain links TRBV19 with TRBJ1-1, with TRBD1 identical over 7 bases. Germline values: CDR1 LNHDA, CDR2 SQIVND (reference sequence). This CDR3 comprises 15 residues. Trimming removed 5 bases from V and 1 base from J; junction bases left unmatched: 7.

This rearrangement joins TRBV5-6 to TRBJ1-3, with a weak D call TRBD1 (5 bases). Germline V gives CDR1 SGHDT, CDR2 YYEEEE. Between the trimmed V and J ends, which lost 7 bases and 3 bases, there was a span of 8 bases. There are 12 residues in the CDR3. CDR3 region: CASAGRGNTIYF. Here the CDR3 DNA reads TGTGCCAGCGCGGGGCGTGGAAACACCATATATTTT.

CDR3 nucleotides: TGTGCCAGCAGCCGGACAGGGGGCAATGAAAAACTGTTTTTT. It yields the protein CASSRTGGNEKLFF. J is TRBJ1-4 and V is TRBV7-8; 11 bases agree with TRBD1. Germline CDR1 is SGHVS and CDR2 is FQNEAQ. The CDR3 is 14 amino acids. Trimming took 5 bases from V and 5 from J; bases not matched to a gene: 1.

The chain couples TRBV7-9 to TRBJ1-1; the D gene is possibly TRBD1 (5 bases). V lost 4 bases and J 1 base, leaving 13 bases between the germline ends. The V gene's germline CDR1 is SEHNR and CDR2 FQNEAQ (reference sequence). This CDR3 is 15 amino acids long. CDR3 coding DNA: TGTGCCAGCAGCTCTCAGGGATTGGGGAACACTGAAGCTTTCTTT. Protein sequence: CASSSQGLGNTEAFF.

The rearrangement links TRBV2 to TRBJ1-2; D call uncertain. Trimming stripped 4 bases from V and 8 bases from J, with 17 bases between. The germline gives CDR1 SNHLY, CDR2 FYNNEI. This CDR3 is 14 amino acids long. CDR3 region: CASSASTAVVGYTF. Written as DNA, the CDR3 is TGTGCCAGCAGTGCTAGCACCGCGGTTGTGGGCTACACCTTC.

A few counts support this clone. The gene calls are TRBV7-8 and TRBJ2-3; 8 bases line up with TRBD2. CDR3 length: 20 amino acids. The V gene's germline CDR1 is SGHVS and CDR2 FQNEAQ. V gave up 5 bases and J gave up 0 bases; unmatched junction bases: 19. The CDR3 coding sequence is TGTGCCAGCAGCCCTCGATATGGGGTAGCGGGGCAATTTAGCACAGATACGCAGTATTTT. It yields the protein CASSPRYGVAGQFSTDTQYF.